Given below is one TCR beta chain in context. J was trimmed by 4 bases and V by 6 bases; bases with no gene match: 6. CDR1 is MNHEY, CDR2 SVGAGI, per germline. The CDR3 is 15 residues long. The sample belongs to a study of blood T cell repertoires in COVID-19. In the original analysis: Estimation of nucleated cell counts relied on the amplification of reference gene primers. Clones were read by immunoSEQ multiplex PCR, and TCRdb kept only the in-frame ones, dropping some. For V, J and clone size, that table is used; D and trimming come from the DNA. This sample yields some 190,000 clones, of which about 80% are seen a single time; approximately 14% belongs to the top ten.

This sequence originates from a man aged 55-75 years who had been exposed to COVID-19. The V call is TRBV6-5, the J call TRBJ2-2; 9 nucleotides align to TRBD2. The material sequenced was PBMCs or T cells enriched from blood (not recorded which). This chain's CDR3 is CASRDGTSSTGELFF. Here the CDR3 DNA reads TGTGCCAGCAGGGACGGGACTAGCAGCACCGGGGAGCTGTTTTTT.